Below are 22 T cell receptor beta chains sequenced from a single sample in a study of T cell clonotyping in hematopoietic cell transplantation. Libraries were prepared by immunoSEQ multiplex PCR; TCRdb keeps only in-frame clonotypes and omits some of them. Among nearly 70,000 clones, about 93% were seen once, and the ten largest hold roughly 1.7%. Sequencing input: peripheral blood mononuclear cells. Receptors were obtained from a man aged 50-60 years in good health. Some clones in this sample may be carry-over from other donors' samples.

The gene calls are TRBV7-2 and TRBJ2-1; TRBD2 is a possible D gene (6 bases). Trimming removed 1 base at V and 10 bases at J, with 14 bases between. This CDR3 contains 14 residues. Germline V CDR1 and CDR2: SGHTA, FQGNSA. The DNA for the CDR3 is TGTGCCAGCAGCTTAGAGAGGGAGGTCGGGGAGCAGTTCTTC. This sequence encodes CASSLEREVGEQFF.

The chain combines TRBV7-2 with TRBJ1-1, with D perhaps TRBD1 (5 bases). Trimming removed 4 bases at V and 3 bases at J, with 12 bases between. This CDR3 has 14 residues. The germline V gene encodes CDR1 SGHTA and CDR2 FQGNSA. CDR3 coding DNA: TGTGCCAGCAGCTCCGCTGGGACCCACACTGAAGCTTTCTTT. Amino acids: CASSSAGTHTEAFF.

A single count supports this clone. Written as DNA, the CDR3 is TGCAGCGTTGAAAAGGGACAGGGGAGTGGGACCCAGTACTTC. Its protein is CSVEKGQGSGTQYF. This rearrangement joins TRBV29-1 to TRBJ2-5; the match to TRBD1 covers 10 bases. The CDR3 contains 14 residues. The V gene end was trimmed by 2 bases and the J gene end by 7 bases; junction bases not matched to a gene: 7. Germline CDR1 and CDR2: SQVTM and ANQGSEA. Full variable domain (remainder filled in from reference TRBV29-1 and TRBJ2-5): SAVISQKPSRDICQRGTSLTIQCQVDSQVTMMFWYRQQPGQSLTLIATANQGSEATYESGFVIDKFPISRPNLTFSTLTVSNMSPEDSSIYLCSVEKGQGSGTQYFGPGTRLLVL.

This clone was seen only a few times. This chain links TRBV10-3 with TRBJ2-1, with D possibly being TRBD2 (8 bases). V was trimmed by 1 base and J by 8 bases, leaving 21 bases between them. This CDR3 is built from 17 residues. The germline CDR1 and CDR2 sequences are ENHRY and SYGVKD. CDR3 DNA: TGTGCCATCAGTGAGTTTCCAGGGGGGCAGACTAGCGATGAGCAGTTCTTC. Translated, it gives CAISEFPGGQTSDEQFF.

This clone appeared a single time. The chain employs TRBV6-6 and TRBJ1-2; 7 nucleotides agree with TRBD1. The V segment lost 5 bases and the J segment 5 bases; nucleotides outside the gene matches: 8. The length of the CDR3 is 14 residues. In germline, CDR1 is MNHNY, CDR2 SVGAGI (reference sequence). The CDR3 reads CASSRYRGGYGYTF. The DNA for the CDR3 is TGTGCCAGCAGTCGCTACAGGGGAGGTTATGGCTACACCTTC.

This clone has a single count. The CDR3 DNA reads as TGTGCCAGCAGTGAAGCCCCGGGACAGGGGGACCACGAGCAGTACTTC. Protein product: CASSEAPGQGDHEQYF. V and J are TRBV6-1 and TRBJ2-7; 11 bases are shared with TRBD1. V was clipped by 0 bases and J by 5 bases; unmatched bases: 6. From germline, CDR1 is MNHNS and CDR2 SASEGT. The CDR3 runs to 16 residues.

The V call is TRBV29-1, the J call TRBJ2-7; D is possibly TRBD2 (6 bases). Germline V lookup: CDR1 SQVTM, CDR2 ANQGSEA. V lost 5 bases, J lost 7 bases, and 15 bases lay in between. The CDR3 covers 12 residues. This CDR3 is CSVLRPGGEQYF. The CDR3 DNA follows: TGCAGCGTTCTCCGACCCGGGGGAGAGCAGTACTTC.

The chain combines TRBV7-9 with TRBJ1-1; D uncertain. Trimming shortened V by 1 base and J by 1 base, and 7 bases separated the two germline ends. The V gene's germline CDR1 is SEHNR and CDR2 FQNEAQ (reference sequence). The CDR3 consists of 14 residues. CDR3 sequence: CASSLDLRNTEAFF. CDR3 coding DNA: TGTGCCAGCAGCTTAGATTTGCGGAACACTGAAGCTTTCTTT.

This clone has just one count. The chain links TRBV6-1 to TRBJ2-5; D unresolved. Germline-derived CDR1 and CDR2 are MNHNS and SASEGT. The CDR3 is made up of 14 amino acids. Trimming pared 7 bases from V and 2 bases from J, leaving 14 bases between. CDR3 nucleotides: TGTGCCAGCACCCGCCCGGCAATTCAAGAGACCCAGTACTTC. It yields the protein CASTRPAIQETQYF.

In regard to this clone: One end of the junction fails to match germline, which may point to a read error. The V gene is TRBV28, the J gene TRBJ1-2; 7 bases agree with TRBD1. CDR3 length: 14 residues. Germline values: CDR1 MDHEN, CDR2 SYDVKM. The CDR3 DNA follows: TGTGCCAGCAGTCCCGATATCCGGGACAGAGAGTGCCCCTTC. The encoded protein is CASSPDIRDRECPF.

The chain has TRBV4-1 and TRBJ2-1; perhaps TRBD2 as D (5 bases). The CDR3 contains 16 residues. V was shortened by 1 base and J by 1 base, with 11 bases between the two germline ends. Germline assignment: CDR1 MGHRA and CDR2 YSYEKL. The CDR3 nucleotides are TGCGCCAGCAGCCAAGTTAAGGCGGGTTCCTACAATGAGCAGTTCTTC. Its protein is CASSQVKAGSYNEQFF.

The CDR3 bases are TGTGCCAGCAGCTGGTCACTTTCGGGGGGGAATATATGCTACAATGAGCAGTTCTTC. Amino acid sequence: CASSWSLSGGNICYNEQFF. This chain uses TRBV7-4 with TRBJ2-1; the match to TRBD2 covers 8 bases. Unmatched junction bases numbered 17, after V lost 4 bases and J lost 3 bases. The CDR3 sequence is 19 residues long. CDR1 is SGHVT, CDR2 SQSDAQ, per germline.

The genes are TRBV5-4 and TRBJ2-3; 7 bases fit TRBD2. The CDR3 loop spans 14 amino acids. Germline V gene sequence: CDR1 SGHNT, CDR2 YYREEE (reference sequence). The junction had 5 bases not matched to a gene; V was cut back by 4 bases and J by 3 bases. The CDR3 sequence is CASSRGSRTDTQYF. The CDR3 DNA reads as TGTGCCAGCAGCCGCGGGAGTAGGACAGATACGCAGTATTTT.

With regard to this clone: A read error may produce the germline difference seen at one junction end. The sample carries other DNA sequences with the same CDR3. The rearrangement uses TRBV28 and TRBJ1-1, with a tentative D call TRBD1 (6 bases). The CDR3 extends over 11 amino acids. CDR1 MDHEN and CDR2 SYDVKM come from the germline V gene. The CDR3 here is CASLGDTEAFF. CDR3 DNA: TGTGCCAGCTTAGGGGACACTGAAGCTTTTTTT.

This rearrangement joins TRBV5-8 to TRBJ1-2; TRBD1 matches 7 bases. The length of the CDR3 is 18 residues. V gave up 2 bases and J gave up 3 bases; unmatched junction bases: 16. Looked up from germline, CDR1 is SGHTS and CDR2 is YDEGEE. The CDR3 is CASSLPDRRRAPDYGYTF. CDR3 DNA sequence: TGTGCCAGCAGCTTACCGGACAGGAGGAGGGCGCCGGACTATGGCTACACCTTC.

CDR3 bases: TGTGCCAGCAGTTTGGCGGGCCTCTACAATGAGCAGTTCTTC. It specifies CASSLAGLYNEQFF. This chain uses TRBV27 with TRBJ2-1; a weak D match, TRBD2 (5 bases). Germline-derived CDR1 and CDR2 are MNHEY and SMNVEV (reference sequence). The CDR3 loop spans 14 amino acids. Trimming stripped 3 bases from V and 3 bases from J, with 9 bases between.

This clone was picked up one time. This chain uses TRBV29-1 with TRBJ2-1; the D gene is possibly TRBD2 (5 bases). This CDR3 has 13 residues. Germline loops: CDR1 SQVTM, CDR2 ANQGSEA. Trimming took 4 bases from V and 0 from J, leaving 7 bases between them. The CDR3 sequence: CSVGGSSYNEQFF. DNA for the CDR3: TGCAGCGTTGGTGGGAGCTCCTACAATGAGCAGTTCTTC.

This chain connects TRBV29-1 to TRBJ1-2; D not certain. In germline, CDR1 is SQVTM, CDR2 ANQGSEA. V was shortened by 0 bases and J by 8 bases, with 16 bases between the two germline ends. This CDR3 comprises 14 residues. The CDR3 sequence: CSVEEDGSYGGYTF. Here the CDR3 DNA reads TGCAGCGTTGAAGAGGACGGCTCCTATGGGGGCTACACCTTC. Using reference TRBV29-1 and TRBJ1-2 for the parts outside the CDR3, the full variable domain is SAVISQKPSRDICQRGTSLTIQCQVDSQVTMMFWYRQQPGQSLTLIATANQGSEATYESGFVIDKFPISRPNLTFSTLTVSNMSPEDSSIYLCSVEEDGSYGGYTFGSGTRLTVV.

The chain carries TRBV7-9 and TRBJ1-4, with TRBD1 matching 8 bases. V lost 6 bases, J lost 6 bases, and 6 bases stayed unmatched. The CDR3 totals 14 residues. From germline, CDR1 is SEHNR and CDR2 FQNEAQ (reference sequence). The CDR3 coding sequence is TGTGCCAGCAGATTGGACAGGGCTCATGAAAAACTGTTTTTT. Encoded protein: CASRLDRAHEKLFF.

V gene TRBV7-8 combines with J gene TRBJ2-7; 9 bases map to TRBD1. The trim removed 5 bases at V and 2 bases at J, leaving 7 bases unmatched. The CDR3 runs to 15 residues. Germline V gene lookup returns CDR1 SGHVS and CDR2 FQNEAQ. CDR3 coding DNA: TGTGCCAGCAGCGGAGGGACAGGGCACCCCTACGAGCAGTACTTC. Residues: CASSGGTGHPYEQYF.

This chain links TRBV6-1 with TRBJ1-1; D is unresolved. V was shortened by 4 bases and J by 0 bases, with 6 bases between the two germline ends. Germline V gene lookup returns CDR1 MNHNS and CDR2 SASEGT. This CDR3 is built from 13 residues. The CDR3 nucleotides are TGTGCCAGCAGTGTTCGGTTGAACACTGAAGCTTTCTTT. It translates to CASSVRLNTEAFF.

This rearrangement joins TRBV6-1 to TRBJ2-5; 9 bases are a match to TRBD1. Per the germline V gene, CDR1 is MNHNS and CDR2 is SASEGT. The V gene end was trimmed by 6 bases and the J gene end by 3 bases; junction bases not matched to a gene: 2. The CDR3 contains 13 residues. CDR3 sequence reads: CASRRQGEETQYF. The CDR3 coding sequence is TGTGCCAGCAGGAGACAGGGGGAAGAGACCCAGTACTTC.